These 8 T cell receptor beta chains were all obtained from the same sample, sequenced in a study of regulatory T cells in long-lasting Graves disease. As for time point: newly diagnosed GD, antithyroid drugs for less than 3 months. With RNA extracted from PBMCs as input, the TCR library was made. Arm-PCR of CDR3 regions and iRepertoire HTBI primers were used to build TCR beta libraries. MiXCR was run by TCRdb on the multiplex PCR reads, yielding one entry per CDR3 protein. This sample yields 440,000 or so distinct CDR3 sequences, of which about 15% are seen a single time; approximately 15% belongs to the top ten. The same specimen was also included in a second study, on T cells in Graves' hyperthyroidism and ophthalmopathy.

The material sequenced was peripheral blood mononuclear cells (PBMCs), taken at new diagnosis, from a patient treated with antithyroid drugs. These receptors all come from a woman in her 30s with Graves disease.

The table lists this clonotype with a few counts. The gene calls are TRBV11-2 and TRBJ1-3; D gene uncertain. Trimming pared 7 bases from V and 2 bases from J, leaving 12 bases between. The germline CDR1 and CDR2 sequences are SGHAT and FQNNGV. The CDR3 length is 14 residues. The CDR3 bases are TGTGCCAGCACCTTGGGCAGGACTGGAAACACCATATATTTT. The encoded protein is CASTLGRTGNTIYF.

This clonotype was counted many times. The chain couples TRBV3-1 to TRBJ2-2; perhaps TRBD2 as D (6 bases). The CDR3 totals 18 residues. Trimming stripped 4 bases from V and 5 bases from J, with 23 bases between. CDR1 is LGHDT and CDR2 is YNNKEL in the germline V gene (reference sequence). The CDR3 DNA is TGTGCCAGCAGCCGAGGGGTGGAGGGACGGGTCAAGACCGGGGAGCTGTTTTTT. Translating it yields CASSRGVEGRVKTGELFF.

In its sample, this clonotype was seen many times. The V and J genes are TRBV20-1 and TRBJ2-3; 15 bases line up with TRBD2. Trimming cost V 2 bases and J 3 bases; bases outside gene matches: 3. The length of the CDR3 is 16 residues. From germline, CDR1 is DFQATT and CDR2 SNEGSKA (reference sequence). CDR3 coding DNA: TGCAGTGCTAGATCGGGACTAGCGGGAGGTACAGATACGCAGTATTTT. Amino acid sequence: CSARSGLAGGTDTQYF.

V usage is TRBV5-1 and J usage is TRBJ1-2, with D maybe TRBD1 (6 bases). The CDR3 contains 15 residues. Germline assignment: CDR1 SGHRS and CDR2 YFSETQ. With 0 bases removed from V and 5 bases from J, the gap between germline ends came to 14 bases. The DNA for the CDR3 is TGCGCCAGCAGCTTGGGCTACAGGGACGGATATGGCTACACCTTC. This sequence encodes CASSLGYRDGYGYTF.

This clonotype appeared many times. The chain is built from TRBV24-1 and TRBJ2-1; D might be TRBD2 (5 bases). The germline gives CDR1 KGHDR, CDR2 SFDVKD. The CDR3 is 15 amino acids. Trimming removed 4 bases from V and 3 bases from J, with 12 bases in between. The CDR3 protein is CATSEPREGYNEQFF. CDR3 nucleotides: TGTGCCACCAGTGAGCCCCGCGAGGGCTACAATGAGCAGTTCTTC.

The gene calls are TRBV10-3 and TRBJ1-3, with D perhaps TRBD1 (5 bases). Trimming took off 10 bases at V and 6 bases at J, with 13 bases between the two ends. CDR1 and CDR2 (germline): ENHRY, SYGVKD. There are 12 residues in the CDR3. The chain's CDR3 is CATGDLLNTIYF. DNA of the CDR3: TGTGCCACGGGGGACCTTCTAAACACCATATATTTT.

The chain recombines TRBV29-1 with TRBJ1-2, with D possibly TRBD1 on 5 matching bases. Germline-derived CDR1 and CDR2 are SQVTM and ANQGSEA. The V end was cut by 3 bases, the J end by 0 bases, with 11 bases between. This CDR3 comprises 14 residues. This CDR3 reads CSVEGATANYGYTF. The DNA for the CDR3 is TGCAGCGTTGAGGGCGCGACAGCTAACTATGGCTACACCTTC. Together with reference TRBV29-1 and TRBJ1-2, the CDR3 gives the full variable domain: SAVISQKPSRDICQRGTSLTIQCQVDSQVTMMFWYRQQPGQSLTLIATANQGSEATYESGFVIDKFPISRPNLTFSTLTVSNMSPEDSSIYLCSVEGATANYGYTFGSGTRLTVV.

CDR3 loop: CASSLNFRGRGEHDGYTF. The CDR3, as DNA: TGTGCCAGCAGCTTAAATTTTCGGGGCAGGGGCGAACATGATGGCTACACCTTC. V and J are TRBV7-3 and TRBJ1-2; possible D gene TRBD1, 6 bases. The CDR3 length is 18 residues. V was shortened by 1 base and J by 6 bases, with 24 bases between the two germline ends. Per germline, CDR1 SGHTA and CDR2 FQGTGA.